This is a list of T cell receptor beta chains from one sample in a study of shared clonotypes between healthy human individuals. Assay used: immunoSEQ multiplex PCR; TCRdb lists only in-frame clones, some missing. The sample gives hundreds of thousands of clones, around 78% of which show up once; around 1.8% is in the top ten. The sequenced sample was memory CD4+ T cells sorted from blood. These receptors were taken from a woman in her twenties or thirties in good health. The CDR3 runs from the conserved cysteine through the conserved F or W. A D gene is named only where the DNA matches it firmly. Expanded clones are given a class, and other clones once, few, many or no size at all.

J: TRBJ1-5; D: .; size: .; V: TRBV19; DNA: TGTGCCAGTAGAAGTCTGGGGCAGCCCCAGCATTTT; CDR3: CASRSLGQPQHF
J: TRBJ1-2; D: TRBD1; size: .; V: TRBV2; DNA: TGTGCCAGCAACCCCAGGACAGGGGCGGGCGGCTACACCTTC; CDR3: CASNPRTGAGGYTF
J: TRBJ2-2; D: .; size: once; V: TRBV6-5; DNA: TGTGCCAGCAGTTACGATCTCACCGGGGAGCTGTTTTTT; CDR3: CASSYDLTGELFF
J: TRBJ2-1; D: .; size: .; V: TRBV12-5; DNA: TGTGCTAGTGGTTTGGGTGACGGATTACAGTTCTTC; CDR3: CASGLGDGLQFF
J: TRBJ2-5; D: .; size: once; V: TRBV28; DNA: TGTGCCAGCTACCTTAATGGGGGAAAAGAGACCCAGTACTTC; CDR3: CASYLNGGKETQYF
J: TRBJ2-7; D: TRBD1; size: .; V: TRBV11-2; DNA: TGTGCCAGCAGCGCCTCACGGCAGGGGGCGCGAGAGCAGTACTTC; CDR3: CASSASRQGAREQYF
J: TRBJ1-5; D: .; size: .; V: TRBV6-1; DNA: TGTGCCAGCTCAACGTCCGGGGACAATCAGCCCCAGCATTTT; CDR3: CASSTSGDNQPQHF
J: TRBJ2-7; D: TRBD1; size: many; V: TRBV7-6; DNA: TGTGCCAGCAGCCCTACGGGACAGGACTACGAGCAGTACTTC; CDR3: CASSPTGQDYEQYF
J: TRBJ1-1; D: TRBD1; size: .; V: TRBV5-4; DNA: TGTGCCAGCAGTCCGACAGGGGGAATTATGAACACTGAAGCTTTCTTT; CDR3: CASSPTGGIMNTEAFF
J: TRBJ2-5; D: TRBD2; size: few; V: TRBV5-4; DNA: TGTGCCAGCAGCCGAGCGGGAGGGCCGGGGGAGACCCAGTACTTC; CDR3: CASSRAGGPGETQYF
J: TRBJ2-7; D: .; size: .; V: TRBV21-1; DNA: TGTGCCAGCAGCAAAAGTCCACAGGGATCCTACGAGCAGTACTTC; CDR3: CASSKSPQGSYEQYF
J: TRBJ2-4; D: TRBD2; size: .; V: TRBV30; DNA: TGTGCCTGGACCCCACCGGGGGGATCGTCCAAAAACATTCAGTACTTC; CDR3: CAWTPPGGSSKNIQYF
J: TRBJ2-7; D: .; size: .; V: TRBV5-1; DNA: TGCGCCAGCAGCGCCCACCACGAGCAGTACTTC; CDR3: CASSAHHEQYF
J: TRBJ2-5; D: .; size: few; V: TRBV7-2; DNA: TGTGCCAGCAGCGATCGGACCCGCCCCCAGTACTTC; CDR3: CASSDRTRPQYF
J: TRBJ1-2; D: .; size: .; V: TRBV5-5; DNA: TGTGCCAGCAGCTTGTATGGGGACAACTATGGCTACACCTTC; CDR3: CASSLYGDNYGYTF
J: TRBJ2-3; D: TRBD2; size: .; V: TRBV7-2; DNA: TGTGCCAGCAGCCGTATAGCGGGAGGAAAGTCTAGCACAGATACGCAGTATTTT; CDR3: CASSRIAGGKSSTDTQYF
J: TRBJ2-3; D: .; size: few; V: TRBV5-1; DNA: TGCGCCAGCAGCTCAGGGGCAAGGGGAGATACGCAGTATTTT; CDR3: CASSSGARGDTQYF
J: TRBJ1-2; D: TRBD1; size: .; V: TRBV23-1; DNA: TGCGCCCGGGACAGGGACATCTATGGTTACACCTTC; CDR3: CARDRDIYGYTF
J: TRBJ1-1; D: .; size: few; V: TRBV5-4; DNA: TGTGCCAGCAGCTTGGAGGGGTGGACTGAAGCTTTCTTT; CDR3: CASSLEGWTEAFF
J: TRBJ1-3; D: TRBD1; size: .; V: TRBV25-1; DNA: TGTGCCAGCGAGGGACAGGGAGGAAACACCATATATTTT; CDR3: CASEGQGGNTIYF
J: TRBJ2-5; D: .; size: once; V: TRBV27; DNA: TGTGCCAGCAGTTTATTGGACAGCCAAGAGACCCAGTACTTC; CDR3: CASSLLDSQETQYF
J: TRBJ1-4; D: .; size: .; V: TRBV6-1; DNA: TGTGCCAGCAGTGACCAGATTATAGGGGAAAAACTGTTTTTT; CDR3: CASSDQIIGEKLFF
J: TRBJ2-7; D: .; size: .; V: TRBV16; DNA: TGTGCCAGCAGCCAATCGGTCTACGAGCAGTACTTC; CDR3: CASSQSVYEQYF
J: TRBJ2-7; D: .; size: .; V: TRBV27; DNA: TGTGCCAGCAGTTTAAGCGGTAGCTGGGGGAATTCCTACGAGCAGTACTTC; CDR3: CASSLSGSWGNSYEQYF
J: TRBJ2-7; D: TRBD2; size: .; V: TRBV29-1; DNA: TGCAGCGTTGTTTCGGGCGGCGGGGGGAACGAGCAGTACTTC; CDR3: CSVVSGGGGNEQYF
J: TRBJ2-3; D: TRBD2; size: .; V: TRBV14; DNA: TGTGCCAGCAGCCAAGATCTTGTCGGGCTAGCGGGAGGAAGAGATACGCAGTATTTT; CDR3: CASSQDLVGLAGGRDTQYF
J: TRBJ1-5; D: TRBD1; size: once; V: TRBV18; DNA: TGTGCCAGCTCACGCAGGGGGGATCAGCCCCAGCATTTT; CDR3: CASSRRGDQPQHF
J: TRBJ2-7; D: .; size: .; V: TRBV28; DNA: TGTGCCAGCACTACACCACCCTCCTACGAGCAGTACTTC; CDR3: CASTTPPSYEQYF
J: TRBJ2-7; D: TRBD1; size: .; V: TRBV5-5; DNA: TGTGCCAGCAGCTTGTCAACAGGGGCCCTCTCCTACGAGCAGTACTTC; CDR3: CASSLSTGALSYEQYF
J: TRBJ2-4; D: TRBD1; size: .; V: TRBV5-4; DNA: TGTGCCAGCAGCGTGCCCCAGGGGGCTGGGGCCAAAAACATTCAGTACTTC; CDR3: CASSVPQGAGAKNIQYF
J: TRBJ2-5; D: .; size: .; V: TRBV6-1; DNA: TGTGCCAGCAGCCCCCAAATAATTGCGGAGACCCAGTACTTC; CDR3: CASSPQIIAETQYF
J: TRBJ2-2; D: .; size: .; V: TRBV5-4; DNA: TGTGCCAGCAGCTTGTACACCGGGGAGCTGTTTTTT; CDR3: CASSLYTGELFF
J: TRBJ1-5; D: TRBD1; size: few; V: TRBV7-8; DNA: TGTGCCAGCAGCTTAGCGCTTACAGGGGCTACTTATAGCAATCAGCCCCAGCATTTT; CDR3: CASSLALTGATYSNQPQHF
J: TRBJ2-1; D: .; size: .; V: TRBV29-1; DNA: TGCAGCGTTACCCAGCGGGCCGGGACCAATGAGCAGTTCTTC; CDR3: CSVTQRAGTNEQFF
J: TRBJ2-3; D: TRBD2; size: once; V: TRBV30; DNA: TGTGCCTGGAGTGTACGGGGGGGGACAACAGATACGCAGTATTTT; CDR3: CAWSVRGGTTDTQYF
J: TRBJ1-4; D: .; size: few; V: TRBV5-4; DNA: TGTGCCAGCAGCTTGGGGGCAGGGCCTGGAGAAAAACTGTTTTTT; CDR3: CASSLGAGPGEKLFF
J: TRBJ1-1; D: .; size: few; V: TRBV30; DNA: TGTGCCCGGGGCGAGAACACTGAAGCTTTCTTT; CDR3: CARGENTEAFF
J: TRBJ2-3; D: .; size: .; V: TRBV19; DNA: TGTGCCAGTAGCTCCCGAACAGATACGCAGTATTTT; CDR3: CASSSRTDTQYF
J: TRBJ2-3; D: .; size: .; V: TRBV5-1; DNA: TGCGCCAGCAGCTTGCAGGGGAACACAGATACGCAGTATTTT; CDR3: CASSLQGNTDTQYF
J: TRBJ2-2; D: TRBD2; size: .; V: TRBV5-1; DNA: TGCGCCAGCAGCCTCGGGACTAGCGGGCCCACCGGGGAGCTGTTTTTT; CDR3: CASSLGTSGPTGELFF
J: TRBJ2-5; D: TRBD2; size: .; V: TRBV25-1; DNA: TGTGCCAGCAGTGAACCCCGCGGGGGTCTGGGATTGGAGACCCAGTACTTC; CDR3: CASSEPRGGLGLETQYF
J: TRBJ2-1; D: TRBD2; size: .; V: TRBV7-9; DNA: TGTGCCAGCAGCTTCCGCCCCGGGACTAGCGGGAACAATGAGCAGTTCTTC; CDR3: CASSFRPGTSGNNEQFF
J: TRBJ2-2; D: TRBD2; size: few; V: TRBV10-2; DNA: TGCGCCAGCAGTTCGTCAAGCGGGAGGTTCGCGAACACCGGGGAGCTGTTTTTT; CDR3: CASSSSSGRFANTGELFF
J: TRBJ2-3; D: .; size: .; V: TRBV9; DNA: TGTGCCAGCAGCGTGGGCCCACGTCTCACAGATACGCAGTATTTT; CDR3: CASSVGPRLTDTQYF
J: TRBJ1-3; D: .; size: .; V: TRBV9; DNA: TGTGCCAGCAGCGTGGGGCCAGACTCTGGAAACACCATATATTTT; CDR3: CASSVGPDSGNTIYF
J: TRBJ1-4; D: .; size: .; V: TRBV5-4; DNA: TGTGCCAGCAGCTTCTGGAATGAAAAACTGTTTTTT; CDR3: CASSFWNEKLFF
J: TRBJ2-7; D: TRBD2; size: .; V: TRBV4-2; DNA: TGTGCCAGCAGCCAAGATGGGCGGGAGCGAGCCGAGCAGTACTTC; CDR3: CASSQDGRERAEQYF